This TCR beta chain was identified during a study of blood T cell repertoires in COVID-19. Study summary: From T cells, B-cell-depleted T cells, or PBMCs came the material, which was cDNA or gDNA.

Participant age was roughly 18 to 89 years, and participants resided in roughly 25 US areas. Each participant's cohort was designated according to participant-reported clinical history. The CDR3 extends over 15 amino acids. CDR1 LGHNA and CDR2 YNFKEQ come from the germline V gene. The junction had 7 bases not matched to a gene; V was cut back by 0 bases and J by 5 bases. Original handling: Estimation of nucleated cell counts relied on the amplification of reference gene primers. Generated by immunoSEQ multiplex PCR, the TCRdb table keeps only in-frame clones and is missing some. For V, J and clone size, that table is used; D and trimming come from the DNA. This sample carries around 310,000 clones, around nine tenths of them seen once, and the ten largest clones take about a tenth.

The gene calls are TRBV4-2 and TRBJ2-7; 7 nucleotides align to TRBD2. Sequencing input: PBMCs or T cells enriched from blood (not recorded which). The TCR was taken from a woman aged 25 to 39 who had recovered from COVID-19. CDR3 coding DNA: TGTGCCAGCAGCCAAGATCAGCGGGGCCGCAACGAGCAGTACTTC. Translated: CASSQDQRGRNEQYF.